These 22 T cell receptor beta chains originate from one sample sequenced in a study of CD8+ T cells in alopecia areata. Isolated RNA was reverse transcribed into cDNA used as the sequencing template. Assay used: immunoSEQ multiplex PCR; TCRdb lists only in-frame clones, some missing. The sample lists approximately 150,000 clones; 45% to 60% were seen once. The sequencing sample was made of CD4+ T cells sorted from blood. These receptors originate from a human donor in good health.

The J gene is TRBJ2-1, the V gene TRBV29-1, with 9 bases fitting TRBD2. The CDR3 spans 13 residues. Per the germline V gene, CDR1 is SQVTM and CDR2 is ANQGSEA. With V trimmed by 8 bases and J by 6 bases, 8 bases remained unmatched. The CDR3 sequence: CSYPGLASNEQFF. The CDR3 nucleotides are TGCAGCTATCCGGGACTAGCTTCCAATGAGCAGTTCTTC.

This clone was found a few times. V and J are TRBV6-1 and TRBJ2-1; maybe TRBD1 (6 bases). Per the germline V gene, CDR1 is MNHNS and CDR2 is SASEGT. This CDR3 comprises 15 residues. V gave up 5 bases and J gave up 1 base, with 12 bases separating them. CDR3 nucleotides: TGTGCCAGCAGTTCAAAGACAGGATCCTACAATGAGCAGTTCTTC. Protein sequence: CASSSKTGSYNEQFF.

This sequence joins TRBV29-1 and TRBJ2-5, with 10 bases fitting TRBD1. The CDR3 sequence is 15 residues long. Germline CDR1 is SQVTM and CDR2 is ANQGSEA. The junction had 8 bases not matched to a gene; V was cut back by 6 bases and J by 1 base. For the CDR3, the DNA is TGCAGCGTCCGTCCCGGACAGGGGGTCCAAGAGACCCAGTACTTC. It specifies CSVRPGQGVQETQYF.

The CDR3 DNA sequence: TGTGCCAGTAGGGACAGTTACTACGAGCAGTACTTC. The encoded protein is CASRDSYYEQYF. The J gene is TRBJ2-7, the V gene TRBV19; D possibly corresponds to TRBD1 (6 bases). Between the trimmed V and J ends, which lost 6 bases and 3 bases, there was a span of 9 bases. The length of the CDR3 is 12 residues. The germline gives CDR1 LNHDA, CDR2 SQIVND (reference sequence).

This clone was seen a handful of times. Germline is not matched at one junction end, which may reflect a read error. The rearrangement joins TRBV2 to TRBJ2-7, with D perhaps matching TRBD1 (5 bases). CDR1 is SNHLY, CDR2 FYNNEI, per germline. The CDR3 has 11 amino acids. The CDR3 bases are TGTGCCAGCAATGAAGACTGGGGCATGTCCTTC. It codes for CASNEDWGMSF.

This rearrangement joins TRBV11-2 to TRBJ1-5, with D tentatively TRBD1 (6 bases). The V end lost 1 base, the J end lost 0 bases, and 10 bases lay between the germline ends. Germline CDR1 SGHAT, CDR2 FQNNGV. The CDR3 length is 16 residues. CDR3 loop: CASSLGQAHSNQPQHF. The CDR3 bases are TGTGCCAGCAGCTTAGGACAGGCCCATAGCAATCAGCCCCAGCATTTT.

This chain uses TRBV29-1 with TRBJ1-4; 7 bases align to TRBD1. The CDR3 length is 17 residues. Germline V lookup: CDR1 SQVTM, CDR2 ANQGSEA. J gave up 2 bases and V 7 bases, and 16 bases lay outside the gene matches. In nucleotides, the CDR3 is TGCAGCGCACTGACAGGGTCGGTTGCGGGCACTAATGAAAAACTGTTTTTT. It is translated as CSALTGSVAGTNEKLFF.

The CDR3 bases are TGTGCCAGCAGCCCTAGCCCCGGGACAGGGGGCGGCGAGCAGTACTTC. Amino acids: CASSPSPGTGGGEQYF. The V call is TRBV7-2, the J call TRBJ2-7, with TRBD1 matching over 12 bases. The trim removed 5 bases at V and 6 bases at J, leaving 11 bases unmatched. The CDR3 runs 16 residues. Germline V gene lookup returns CDR1 SGHTA and CDR2 FQGNSA.

The V call is TRBV2, the J call TRBJ1-5; 8 bases fit TRBD1. The CDR3 runs 14 residues. The germline V gene has CDR1 SNHLY and CDR2 FYNNEI. V gave up 6 bases and J gave up 1 base; unmatched junction bases: 2. CDR3 sequence: CASRGDRSNQPQHF. Here the CDR3 DNA reads TGTGCCAGCAGGGGGGACAGGAGCAATCAGCCCCAGCATTTT.

V usage is TRBV29-1 and J usage is TRBJ1-5, with no clear D. There are 12 residues in the CDR3. Germline V gene sequence: CDR1 SQVTM, CDR2 ANQGSEA. The V end lost 4 bases, the J end lost 5 bases, and 9 bases lay between the germline ends. The CDR3 bases are TGCAGCGTTGCTAGCCAAGATCAGCCCCAGCATTTT. As protein: CSVASQDQPQHF.

In this sample, this clone turned up a few times. In DNA, the CDR3 is TGTGCCATCAGTGAGTCACAGGGGCGCACTGAAGCTTTCTTT. It codes for CAISESQGRTEAFF. V gene TRBV10-3 combines with J gene TRBJ1-1, with 7 bases matching TRBD1. This CDR3 comprises 14 residues. The germline V gene has CDR1 ENHRY and CDR2 SYGVKD. With V trimmed by 0 bases and J by 4 bases, 2 bases remained unmatched.

V gene TRBV6-5 combines with J gene TRBJ2-7; either TRBD1 or TRBD2 may supply D (6 bases each). The V and J ends lost 8 bases and 4 bases respectively, with 15 bases between them. This CDR3 spans 13 amino acids. CDR1 MNHEY and CDR2 SVGAGI come from the germline V gene. The DNA of the CDR3 is TGTGCCAGCGGTCGAGAGGGGGGTTACGAGCAGTACTTC. It codes for CASGREGGYEQYF.

The chain is built from TRBV30 and TRBJ1-2; D ambiguous. CDR3 length: 10 amino acids. CDR1 and CDR2 (germline): GTSNPN, SVGIG (reference sequence). Trimming cost V 6 bases and J 6 bases, with 8 bases left between them. CDR3 DNA sequence: TGTGCCTGCCCTGTCAATGGCTACACCTTC. It codes for CACPVNGYTF.

A few counts support this clone. V is TRBV29-1 and J is TRBJ2-5; TRBD2 is a possible D gene (6 bases). Per germline, CDR1 SQVTM and CDR2 ANQGSEA. V was cut by 3 bases and J by 4 bases, with 21 bases left in between. The CDR3 is made up of 16 amino acids. The CDR3 is CSVEIGGRPIGETQYF. CDR3 in DNA: TGCAGCGTTGAGATCGGGGGTAGGCCGATTGGAGAGACCCAGTACTTC.

This chain joins TRBV29-1 and TRBJ1-1; D unresolved. Germline CDR1 SQVTM, CDR2 ANQGSEA. V gave up 6 bases and J gave up 6 bases, with 14 bases separating them. CDR3 size: 12 residues. The CDR3 reads CSVGTPDAEAFF. CDR3 DNA sequence: TGCAGCGTAGGTACACCGGACGCTGAAGCTTTCTTT. The complete variable domain, with remaining parts taken from reference TRBV29-1 and TRBJ1-1, reads SAVISQKPSRDICQRGTSLTIQCQVDSQVTMMFWYRQQPGQSLTLIATANQGSEATYESGFVIDKFPISRPNLTFSTLTVSNMSPEDSSIYLCSVGTPDAEAFFGQGTRLTVV.

This clone was detected a few times. The CDR3 spells CASSFIPGQGLSGANVLTF. CDR3 nucleotides: TGTGCCAGCAGTTTCATACCGGGACAGGGTCTCTCTGGGGCCAACGTCCTGACTTTC. The chain joins TRBV2 to TRBJ2-6, with TRBD1 matching over 9 bases. The germline CDR1 and CDR2 sequences are SNHLY and FYNNEI. Losses at the gene ends were 5 bases for V and 0 bases for J; bases not matched to a gene: 11. This CDR3 is 19 amino acids long.

The chain links TRBV29-1 to TRBJ2-5, with D perhaps TRBD1 or TRBD2 (5 bases each). The V end was cut by 1 base, the J end by 7 bases, with 13 bases between. This CDR3 has 13 residues. Germline assignment: CDR1 SQVTM and CDR2 ANQGSEA. In DNA, the CDR3 is TGCAGCGTTGAAGTTGGGGCCGGGGCGACCCAGTACTTC. This gives the protein CSVEVGAGATQYF.

This clone turned up a few times. The chain uses TRBV4-1 and TRBJ2-5; D might be TRBD1 or TRBD2, each matching 5 bases. There are 14 residues in the CDR3. Trimming removed 3 bases at V and 5 bases at J, with 13 bases between. Looked up from germline, CDR1 is MGHRA and CDR2 is YSYEKL. CDR3 DNA: TGCGCCAGCAGCCATTGGGCAGAGGGGGAGACCCAGTACTTC. Translation gives CASSHWAEGETQYF.

This clone was recorded only once. This chain connects TRBV30 to TRBJ1-3; D unresolved. Trimming left V 0 bases short and J 4 bases short, with 4 bases between. This CDR3 is built from 12 residues. Germline loops: CDR1 GTSNPN, CDR2 SVGIG (reference sequence). CDR3 loop: CAWSVLGNTIYF. The CDR3 nucleotides are TGTGCCTGGAGTGTTTTGGGAAACACCATATATTTT.

This chain links TRBV30 with TRBJ2-2; D is ambiguous. The V gene lost 0 bases and the J gene lost 1 base, with 6 bases spanning the gap. The CDR3 length is 14 residues. Germline CDR1 and CDR2: GTSNPN and SVGIG (reference sequence). CDR3 amino acids: CAWSVVRNTGELFF. The DNA of the CDR3 is TGTGCCTGGAGTGTGGTTAGGAACACCGGGGAGCTGTTTTTT.

The chain employs TRBV28 and TRBJ1-1; D may be TRBD1 (6 bases). From germline, CDR1 is MDHEN and CDR2 SYDVKM. The CDR3 totals 14 residues. The ends were cut back, 6 bases at V and 1 base at J, with 12 bases in the middle. The chain's CDR3 is CASSWGQKNTEAFF. CDR3 bases: TGTGCCAGCAGCTGGGGACAAAAGAACACTGAAGCTTTCTTT. Looking up the rest from reference TRBV28 and TRBJ1-1 gives the full variable domain: DVKVTQSSRYLVKRTGEKVFLECVQDMDHENMFWYRQDPGLGLRLIYFSYDVKMKEKGDIPEGYSVSREKKERFSLILESASTNQTSMYLCASSWGQKNTEAFFGQGTRLTVV.

The J gene is TRBJ1-1, the V gene TRBV7-9; D is perhaps TRBD1 (6 bases). The CDR3 spans 15 residues. Trimming removed 9 bases from V and 1 base from J, with 18 bases in between. Germline V gene lookup returns CDR1 SEHNR and CDR2 FQNEAQ (reference sequence). This CDR3 is CASAPTGRRNTEAFF. CDR3 coding DNA: TGTGCCAGTGCCCCCACAGGGAGACGGAACACTGAAGCTTTCTTT. The complete variable domain, with remaining parts taken from reference TRBV7-9 and TRBJ1-1, reads DTGVSQNPRHKITKRGQNVTFRCDPISEHNRLYWYRQTLGQGPEFLTYFQNEAQLEKSRLLSDRFSAERPKGSFSTLEIQRTEQGDSAMYLCASAPTGRRNTEAFFGQGTRLTVV.